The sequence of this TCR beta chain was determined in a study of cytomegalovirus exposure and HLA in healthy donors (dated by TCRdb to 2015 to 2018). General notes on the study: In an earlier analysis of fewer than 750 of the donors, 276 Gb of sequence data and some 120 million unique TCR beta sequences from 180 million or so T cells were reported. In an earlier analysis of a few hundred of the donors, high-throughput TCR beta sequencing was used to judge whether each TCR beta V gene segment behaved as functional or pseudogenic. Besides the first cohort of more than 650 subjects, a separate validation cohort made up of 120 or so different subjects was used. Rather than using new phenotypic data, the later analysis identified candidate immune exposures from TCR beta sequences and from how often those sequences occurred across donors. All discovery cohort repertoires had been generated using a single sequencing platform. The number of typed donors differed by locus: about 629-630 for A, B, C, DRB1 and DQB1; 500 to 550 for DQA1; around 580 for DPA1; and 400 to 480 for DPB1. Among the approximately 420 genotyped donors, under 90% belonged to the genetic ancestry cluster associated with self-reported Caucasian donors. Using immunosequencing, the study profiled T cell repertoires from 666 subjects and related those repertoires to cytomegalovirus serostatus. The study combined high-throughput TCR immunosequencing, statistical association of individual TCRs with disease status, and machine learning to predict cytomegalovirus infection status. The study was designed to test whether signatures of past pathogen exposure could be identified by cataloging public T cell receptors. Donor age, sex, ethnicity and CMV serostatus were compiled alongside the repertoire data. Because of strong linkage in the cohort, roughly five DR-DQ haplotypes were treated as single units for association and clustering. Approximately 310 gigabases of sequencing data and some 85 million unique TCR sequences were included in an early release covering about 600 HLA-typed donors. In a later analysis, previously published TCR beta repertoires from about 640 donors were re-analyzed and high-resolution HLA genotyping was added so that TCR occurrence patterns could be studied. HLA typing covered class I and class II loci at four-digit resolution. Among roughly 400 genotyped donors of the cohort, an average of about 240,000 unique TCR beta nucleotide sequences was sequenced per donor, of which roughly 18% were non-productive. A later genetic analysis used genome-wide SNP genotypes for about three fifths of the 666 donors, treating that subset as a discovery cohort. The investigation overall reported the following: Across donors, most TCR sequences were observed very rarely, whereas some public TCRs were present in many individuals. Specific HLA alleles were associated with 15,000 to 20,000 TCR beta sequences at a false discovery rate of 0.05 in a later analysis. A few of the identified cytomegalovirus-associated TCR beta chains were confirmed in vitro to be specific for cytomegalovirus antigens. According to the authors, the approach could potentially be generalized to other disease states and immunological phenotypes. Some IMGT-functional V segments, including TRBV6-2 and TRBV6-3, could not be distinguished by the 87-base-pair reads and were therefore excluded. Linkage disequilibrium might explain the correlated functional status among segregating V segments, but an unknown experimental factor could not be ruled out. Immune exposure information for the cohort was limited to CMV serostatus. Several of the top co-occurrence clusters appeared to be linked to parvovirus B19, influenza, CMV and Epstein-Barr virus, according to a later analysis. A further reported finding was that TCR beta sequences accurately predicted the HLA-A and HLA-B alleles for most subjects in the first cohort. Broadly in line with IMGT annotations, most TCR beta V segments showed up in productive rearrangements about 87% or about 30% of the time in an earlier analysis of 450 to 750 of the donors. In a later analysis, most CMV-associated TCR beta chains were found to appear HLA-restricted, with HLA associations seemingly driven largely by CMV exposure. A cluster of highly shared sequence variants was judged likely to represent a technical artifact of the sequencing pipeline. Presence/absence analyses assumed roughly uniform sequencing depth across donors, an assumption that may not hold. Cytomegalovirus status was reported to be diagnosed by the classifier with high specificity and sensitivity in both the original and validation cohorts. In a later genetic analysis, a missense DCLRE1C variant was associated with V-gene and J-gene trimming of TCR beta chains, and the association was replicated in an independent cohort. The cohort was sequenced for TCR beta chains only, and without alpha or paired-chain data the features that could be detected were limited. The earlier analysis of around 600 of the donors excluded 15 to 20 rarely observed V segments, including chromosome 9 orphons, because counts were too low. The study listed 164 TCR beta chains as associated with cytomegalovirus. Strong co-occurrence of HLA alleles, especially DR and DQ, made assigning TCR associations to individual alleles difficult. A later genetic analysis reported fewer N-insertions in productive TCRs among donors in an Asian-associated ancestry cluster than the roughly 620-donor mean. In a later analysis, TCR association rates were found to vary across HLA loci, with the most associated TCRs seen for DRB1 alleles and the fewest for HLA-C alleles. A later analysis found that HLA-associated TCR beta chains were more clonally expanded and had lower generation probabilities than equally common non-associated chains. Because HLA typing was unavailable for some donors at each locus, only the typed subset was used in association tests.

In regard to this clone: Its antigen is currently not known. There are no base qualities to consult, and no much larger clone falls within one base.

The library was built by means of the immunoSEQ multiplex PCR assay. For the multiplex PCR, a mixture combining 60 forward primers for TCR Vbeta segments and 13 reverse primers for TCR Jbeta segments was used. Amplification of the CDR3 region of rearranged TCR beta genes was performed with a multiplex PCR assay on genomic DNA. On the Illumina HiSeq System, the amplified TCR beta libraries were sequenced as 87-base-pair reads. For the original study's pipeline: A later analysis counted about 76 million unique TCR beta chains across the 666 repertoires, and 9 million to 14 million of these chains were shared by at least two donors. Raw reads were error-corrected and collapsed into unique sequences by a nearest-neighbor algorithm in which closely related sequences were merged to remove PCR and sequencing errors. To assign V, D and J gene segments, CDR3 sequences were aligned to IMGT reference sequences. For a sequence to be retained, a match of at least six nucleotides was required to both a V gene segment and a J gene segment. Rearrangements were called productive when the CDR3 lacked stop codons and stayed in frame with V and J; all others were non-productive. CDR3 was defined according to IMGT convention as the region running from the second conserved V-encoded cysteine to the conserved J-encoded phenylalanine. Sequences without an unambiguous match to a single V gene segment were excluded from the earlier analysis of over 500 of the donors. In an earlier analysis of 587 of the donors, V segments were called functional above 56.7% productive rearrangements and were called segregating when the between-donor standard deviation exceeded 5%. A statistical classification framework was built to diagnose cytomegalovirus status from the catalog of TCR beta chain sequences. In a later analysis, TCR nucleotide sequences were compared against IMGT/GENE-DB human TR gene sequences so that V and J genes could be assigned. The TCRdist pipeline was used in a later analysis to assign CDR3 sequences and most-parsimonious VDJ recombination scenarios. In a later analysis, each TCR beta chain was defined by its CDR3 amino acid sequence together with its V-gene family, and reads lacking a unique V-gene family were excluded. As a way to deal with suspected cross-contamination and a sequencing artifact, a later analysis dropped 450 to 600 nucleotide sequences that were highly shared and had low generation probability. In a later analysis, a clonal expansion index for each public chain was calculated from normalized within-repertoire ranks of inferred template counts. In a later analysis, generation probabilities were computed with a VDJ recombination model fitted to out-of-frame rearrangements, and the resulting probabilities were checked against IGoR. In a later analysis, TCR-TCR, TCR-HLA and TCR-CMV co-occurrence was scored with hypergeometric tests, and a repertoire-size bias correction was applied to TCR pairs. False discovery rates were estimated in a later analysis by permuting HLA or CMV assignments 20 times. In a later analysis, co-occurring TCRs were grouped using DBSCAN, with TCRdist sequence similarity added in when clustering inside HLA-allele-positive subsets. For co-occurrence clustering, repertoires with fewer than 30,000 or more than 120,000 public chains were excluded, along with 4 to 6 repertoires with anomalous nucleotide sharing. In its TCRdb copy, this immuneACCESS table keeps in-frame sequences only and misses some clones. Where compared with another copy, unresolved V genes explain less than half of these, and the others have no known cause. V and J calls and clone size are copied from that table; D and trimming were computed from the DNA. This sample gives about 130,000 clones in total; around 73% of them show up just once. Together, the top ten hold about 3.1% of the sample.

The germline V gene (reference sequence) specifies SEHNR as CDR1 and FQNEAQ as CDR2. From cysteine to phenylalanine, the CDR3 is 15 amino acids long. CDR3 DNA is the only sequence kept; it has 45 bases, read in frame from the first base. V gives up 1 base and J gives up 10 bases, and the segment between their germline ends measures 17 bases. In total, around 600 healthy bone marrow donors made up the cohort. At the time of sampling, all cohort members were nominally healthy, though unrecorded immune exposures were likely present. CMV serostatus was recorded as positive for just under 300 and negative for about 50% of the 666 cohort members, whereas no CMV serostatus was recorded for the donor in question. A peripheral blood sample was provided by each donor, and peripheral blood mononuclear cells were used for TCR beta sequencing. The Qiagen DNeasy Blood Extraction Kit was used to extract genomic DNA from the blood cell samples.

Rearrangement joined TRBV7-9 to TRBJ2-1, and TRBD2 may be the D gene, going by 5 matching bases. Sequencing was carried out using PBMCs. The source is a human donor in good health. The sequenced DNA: TGTGCCAGCAGCTTAGGCGATTCGCGGGTAGACGAGCAGTTCTTC. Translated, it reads CASSLGDSRVDEQFF. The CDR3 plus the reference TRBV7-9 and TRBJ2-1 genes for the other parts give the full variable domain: DTGVSQNPRHKITKRGQNVTFRCDPISEHNRLYWYRQTLGQGPEFLTYFQNEAQLEKSRLLSDRFSAERPKGSFSTLEIQRTEQGDSAMYLCASSLGDSRVDEQFFGPGTRLTVL.